Here is one TCR beta chain with its context. The antigen is unknown. This sample is drawn from a study of T cell responses to AZD1222 COVID-19 vaccine. Notes on the study in general: Seropositive AZD1222 recipients at baseline numbered only 6 or 7.

The method was immunoSEQ multiplex PCR; TCRdb's version includes in-frame clones alone and lacks a portion of them. Of 150,000 to 200,000 clones listed, about 90% are singletons. The V end lost 8 bases, the J end lost 0 bases, and 14 bases lay between the germline ends. The germline CDR1 and CDR2 sequences are SNHLY and FYNNEI. CDR3 size: 14 residues. This TCR derives from an adult in good health. Sequenced material: peripheral blood, taken on day 0 of MenACWY control vaccination. The chain couples TRBV2 to TRBJ2-7; D is ambiguous. CDR3 nucleotide sequence: TGTGCCAGCTCCAGGTTCCAGGACTCCTACGAGCAGTACTTC. This sequence encodes CASSRFQDSYEQYF.